The text below deals with one T cell receptor (beta chain). The antigen remains undetermined. With 0 bases removed from V and 7 bases from J, the gap between germline ends came to 7 bases. The CDR3 totals 13 residues. Germline V gene lookup returns CDR1 SGHVS and CDR2 FNYEAQ. The donors formed part of the 120-subject validation cohort, distinct from the roughly 600-subject first cohort. Data came from immunoSEQ multiplex PCR; TCRdb stores just in-frame clones and leaves some out. This table has about 120,000 clones, approximately 89% appearing once. These data are taken from a study of cytomegalovirus exposure and HLA in healthy donors. Findings and limits, study-wide: As confirmed in vitro, a few CMV-associated chains were specific for CMV antigens. The tendency of first-cohort TCR clusters to co-occur in the roughly 130 validation repertoires was the finding of a later analysis. The study listed 164 cytomegalovirus-associated TCR beta chains.

Sample: PBMCs. V is TRBV7-6 and J is TRBJ1-5, with TRBD1 as a possible D gene (6 bases). The source is a man aged 18 to 29 in good health and CMV-seronegative. The CDR3 reads CASSLAGAQPQHF. The CDR3 nucleotides are TGTGCCAGCAGCTTAGCGGGGGCCCAGCCCCAGCATTTT.